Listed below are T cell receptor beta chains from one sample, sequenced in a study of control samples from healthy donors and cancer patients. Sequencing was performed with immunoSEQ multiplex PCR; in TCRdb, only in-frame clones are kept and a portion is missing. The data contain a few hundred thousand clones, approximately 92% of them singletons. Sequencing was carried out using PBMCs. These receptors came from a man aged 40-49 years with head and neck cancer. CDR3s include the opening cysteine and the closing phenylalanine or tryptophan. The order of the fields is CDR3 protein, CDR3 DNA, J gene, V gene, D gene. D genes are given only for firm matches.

CDR3 protein: CAWTIRAYAAEAFF; CDR3 DNA: TGTGCCTGGACTATCCGGGCCTACGCCGCTGAAGCTTTCTTT; J gene: TRBJ1-1; V gene: TRBV30; D gene: -
CDR3 protein: CASSFDSSYNEQFF; CDR3 DNA: TGCGCCAGCAGCTTCGATAGCTCCTACAATGAGCAGTTCTTC; J gene: TRBJ2-1; V gene: TRBV5-1; D gene: -
CDR3 protein: CASSLEFEQFF; CDR3 DNA: TGTGCCAGCAGCTTGGAATTTGAGCAGTTCTTC; J gene: TRBJ2-1; V gene: TRBV13; D gene: -
CDR3 protein: CASSRNIVAPGTSGGIYEQYF; CDR3 DNA: TGTGCCAGCAGTAGAAATATCGTAGCACCCGGGACTAGCGGGGGGATATACGAGCAGTACTTC; J gene: TRBJ2-7; V gene: TRBV27; D gene: TRBD2
CDR3 protein: CASSLAGNTGELFF; CDR3 DNA: TGTGCCAGCAGCCTAGCGGGGAACACCGGGGAGCTGTTTTTT; J gene: TRBJ2-2; V gene: TRBV3-1/TRBV3-2; D gene: TRBD2
CDR3 protein: CASSLVSRTSTDTQYF; CDR3 DNA: TGTGCCAGCAGCTTGGTATCCAGAACTAGCACAGATACGCAGTATTTT; J gene: TRBJ2-3; V gene: TRBV5-6; D gene: -
CDR3 protein: CATGTPYNEQFF; CDR3 DNA: TGTGCCACAGGGACTCCTTACAATGAGCAGTTCTTC; J gene: TRBJ2-1; V gene: TRBV6-5; D gene: -
CDR3 protein: CASSQDRVSNQPQHF; CDR3 DNA: TGTGCCAGCAGCCAAGACCGGGTCAGCAATCAGCCCCAGCATTTT; J gene: TRBJ1-5; V gene: TRBV3-1/TRBV3-2; D gene: -
CDR3 protein: CASSERQEAGEQYF; CDR3 DNA: TGCGCCAGCAGTGAGCGTCAGGAGGCGGGCGAGCAGTACTTC; J gene: TRBJ2-7; V gene: TRBV10-1; D gene: -
CDR3 protein: CASSFVYDVPETQYF; CDR3 DNA: TGTGCCAGCAGCTTCGTCTACGACGTTCCTGAGACCCAGTACTTC; J gene: TRBJ2-5; V gene: TRBV7-9; D gene: -
CDR3 protein: CASSTGDYQPQHF; CDR3 DNA: TGTGCCAGCAGCACCGGGGACTATCAGCCCCAGCATTTT; J gene: TRBJ1-5; V gene: TRBV6-6; D gene: -